This TCR beta chain was profiled in a study of shared clonotypes between healthy human individuals. The wider study: The study drew on two women and a few men aged 18 to 49 as donors.

A note on this clone: One end of the junction is discordant with germline, which a read error may explain.

The CDR3 spans 16 residues. Looked up from germline, CDR1 is SSHAT and CDR2 is FNYEAQ (reference sequence). The data were produced by immunoSEQ multiplex PCR, yet TCRdb's version contains in-frame clones alone and is incomplete. The sample records 2 million to 2.5 million clones, approximately 96% being singletons. This chain connects TRBV7-7 to TRBJ2-3; 9 nucleotides align to TRBD1. The origin of this receptor is a young man in good health. The sequencing sample was made of naive CD4+ T cells sorted from blood. Subset given: CD45RA+ positively selected. CDR3 nucleotides: TGTGCTAGCAGCTTGGGGACAGGGAGTCACGCAGATACGCAGTATTTT. Translated: CASSLGTGSHADTQYF. The full variable domain, in which reference TRBV7-7 and TRBJ2-3 provide the parts outside the CDR3, is GAGVSQSPRYKVTKRGQDVTLRCDPISSHATLYWYQQALGQGPEFLTYFNYEAQPDKSGLPSDRFSAERPEGSISTLTIQRTEQRDSAMYRCASSLGTGSHADTQYFGPGTRLTVL.